A single sample is the source of the 25 T cell receptor beta chains below, sequenced in a study of spatial heterogeneity in lung cancer. Time point defined: blood at routine non-recurrence follow-up after resection. TCRdb called the 5' RACE reads again in MiXCR, with one record for every CDR3 protein. The repertoire holds 9,500 to 13,000 distinct CDR3 sequences, with about a fifth as singletons. Sequencing was performed on PBMCs, taken at follow-up. These receptors were collected from a male donor with early-stage non-small cell lung cancer.

This clonotype showed up just once. The rearrangement joins TRBV7-3 to TRBJ1-2; no reliable D call. With 2 bases removed from V and 8 bases from J, the gap between germline ends came to 12 bases. The germline CDR1 and CDR2 sequences are SGHTA and FQGTGA. This CDR3 region has 13 residues. This CDR3 reads CASSLFPPLGYTF. The CDR3 nucleotides are TGTGCCAGCAGCTTATTCCCTCCTTTAGGCTACACCTTC.

The chain uses TRBV10-2 and TRBJ2-7; D possibly corresponds to TRBD1 (6 bases). Germline V gene data show CDR1 as WSHSY and CDR2 as SAAADI. V lost 2 bases to trimming and J lost 1 base, with 9 bases between them. CDR3 length equals 14 residues. CDR3 loop: CASSELGHSYEQYF. CDR3 DNA sequence: TGCGCCAGCAGTGAGCTGGGACATTCCTACGAGCAGTACTTC.

Judged by abundance, this clonotype is medium-sized. The chain has TRBV7-9 and TRBJ2-5, with D possibly TRBD1 on 6 matching bases. The germline gives CDR1 SEHNR, CDR2 FQNEAQ (reference sequence). The CDR3 loop spans 16 amino acids. Trimming pared 2 bases from V and 5 bases from J, leaving 18 bases between. The CDR3 DNA is TGTGCCAGCAGCTTACCAGGGGCGACCCTAAGGGAGACCCAGTACTTC. This encodes CASSLPGATLRETQYF.

This clonotype was counted only a few times. This chain links TRBV7-2 with TRBJ2-4; 9 nucleotides agree with TRBD1. Germline CDR1 is SGHTA and CDR2 is FQGNSA. J was trimmed by 6 bases and V by 5 bases; bases with no gene match: 8. The CDR3 consists of 15 residues. CDR3 loop: CASSPWTGVLNIQYF. CDR3 sequence (DNA): TGTGCCAGCAGCCCCTGGACAGGGGTTTTAAACATTCAGTACTTC.

This clonotype was seen only a few times. The chain employs TRBV12-3 or TRBV12-4 and TRBJ2-7; D call uncertain. The CDR3 is 14 residues long. V was trimmed by 5 bases and J by 0 bases, leaving 11 bases between them. The CDR3: CASSPLGPSYEQYF. CDR3 DNA: TGTGCCAGCAGTCCTTTGGGTCCCTCCTACGAGCAGTACTTC.

V gene TRBV20-1 combines with J gene TRBJ1-1; 7 bases agree with TRBD1. Germline CDR1 is DFQATT and CDR2 is SNEGSKA (reference sequence). The CDR3 is made up of 13 amino acids. V lost 5 bases, J lost 0 bases, and 3 bases stayed unmatched. This CDR3 reads CSAGGGMNTEAFF. The CDR3 DNA is TGCAGTGCTGGAGGGGGCATGAACACTGAAGCTTTCTTT.

This clonotype came up many times. The chain employs TRBV6-6 and TRBJ2-6; 7 bases are a match to TRBD1. The CDR3 consists of 15 residues. Germline assignment: CDR1 MNHNY and CDR2 SVGAGI (reference sequence). V gave up 6 bases and J gave up 5 bases; unmatched junction bases: 7. In DNA, the CDR3 is TGTGCCAGCAGCCATAGGGGGCGCAGGGCCAACGTCCTGACTTTC. It encodes CASSHRGRRANVLTF.

The rearrangement uses TRBV7-9 and TRBJ2-1; D gene uncertain. The germline V and J ends were trimmed by 8 bases and 8 bases, with 13 bases remaining between them. Germline V gene sequence: CDR1 SEHNR, CDR2 FQNEAQ (reference sequence). The CDR3 totals 12 residues. CDR3 residues: CASGPGWDEQFF. CDR3 sequence (DNA): TGTGCCAGCGGTCCCGGCTGGGATGAGCAGTTCTTC.

V and J are TRBV29-1 and TRBJ2-3; 8 nucleotides agree with TRBD1. V shed 1 base, J shed 1 base, and the junction held 4 bases outside the gene matches. The CDR3 consists of 15 residues. The germline V gene encodes CDR1 SQVTM and CDR2 ANQGSEA. This CDR3 reads CSVEGGTGGTDTQYF. The CDR3 DNA follows: TGCAGCGTTGAAGGGGGGACAGGAGGCACAGATACGCAGTATTTT.

The table lists this clonotype with many counts. The chain links TRBV7-2 to TRBJ2-3, with unresolved D. Germline CDR1 and CDR2: SGHTA and FQGNSA. V was cut by 3 bases and J by 2 bases, with 0 bases left in between. The CDR3 extends over 11 amino acids. The CDR3 is CASSFTDTQYF. The CDR3 DNA sequence: TGTGCCAGCAGCTTCACAGATACGCAGTATTTT.

This clonotype appeared many times. J is TRBJ1-5 and V is TRBV7-6; D gene ambiguous. Trimming stripped 3 bases from V and 3 bases from J, with 3 bases between. Germline lookup yields CDR1 SGHVS and CDR2 FNYEAQ. CDR3 length: 12 residues. This CDR3 reads CASSLPNQPQHF. The CDR3 DNA is TGTGCCAGCAGCTTGCCCAATCAGCCCCAGCATTTT.

DNA of the CDR3: TGTGCCAGCAGTTACTCGGACAGCTATGGCTACACCTTC. It translates to CASSYSDSYGYTF. The V and J genes are TRBV6-2 or TRBV6-3 and TRBJ1-2; TRBD1 might be the D (6 bases). Germline loops: CDR1 MNHEY, CDR2 SVGEGT. The CDR3 has 13 amino acids. V lost 0 bases to trimming and J lost 4 bases, with 6 bases between them.

Many counts were recorded for this clonotype. The rearrangement joins TRBV29-1 to TRBJ2-1; TRBD1 is a possible D gene (5 bases). V lost 5 bases, J lost 9 bases, and 17 bases lay in between. There are 13 residues in the CDR3. In germline, CDR1 is SQVTM, CDR2 ANQGSEA. CDR3 DNA sequence: TGCAGCGTTCGACCCACAGGAAACTCTGAGCAGTTCTTC. Translation gives CSVRPTGNSEQFF.

This rearrangement joins TRBV20-1 to TRBJ1-3; D is unclear. CDR3 length: 16 residues. V dropped 5 bases and J dropped 2 bases, with 19 bases sitting between them. CDR1 is DFQATT, CDR2 SNEGSKA, per germline (reference sequence). DNA for the CDR3: TGCAGTGCTTTAGCCGGGCTCCACGGTACTGGAAACACCATATATTTT. The encoded protein is CSALAGLHGTGNTIYF.

This clonotype has only a few counts. This chain connects TRBV27 to TRBJ2-7; D not certain. Germline V gene sequence: CDR1 MNHEY, CDR2 SMNVEV (reference sequence). There are 13 residues in the CDR3. V was shortened by 3 bases and J by 2 bases, with 8 bases between the two germline ends. CDR3: CASSLWMAYEQYF. CDR3 DNA sequence: TGTGCCAGCAGTTTGTGGATGGCCTACGAGCAGTACTTC.

Of note for this clonotype: A much larger clone differs from this one at a single base, so this may be a read error. CDR3: CASSPRVRGSGELFF. CDR3 DNA: TGTGCCAGCAGTCCCCGGGTGAGAGGCTCCGGGGAGCTGTTTTTT. This chain connects TRBV13 to TRBJ2-2; D is uncertain. The CDR3 runs to 15 residues. Trimming left V 6 bases short and J 6 bases short, with 17 bases between. Germline V CDR1 and CDR2: PRHDT, FYEKMQ (reference sequence).

This chain links TRBV18 with TRBJ2-3; a weak D match, TRBD2 (6 bases). The CDR3 extends over 14 amino acids. The V gene lost 4 bases and the J gene lost 2 bases, with 10 bases spanning the gap. The germline V gene has CDR1 KGHSH and CDR2 LQKENI. DNA of the CDR3: TGTGCCAGCTCACTCGGGGGATTCACAGATACGCAGTATTTT. Protein product: CASSLGGFTDTQYF. Full variable domain (rest looked up from reference TRBV18 and TRBJ2-3): NAGVMQNPRHLVRRRGQEARLRCSPMKGHSHVYWYRQLPEEGLKFMVYLQKENIIDESGMPKERFSAEFPKEGPSILRIQQVVRGDSAAYFCASSLGGFTDTQYFGPGTRLTVL.

This clonotype appeared many times. In nucleotides, the CDR3 is TGTGCCAGCAGCTTAGATCCTAGCGGGACCGGTAGCACAGATACGCAGTATTTT. Its translation is CASSLDPSGTGSTDTQYF. V gene TRBV7-2 combines with J gene TRBJ2-3, with 9 bases identical to TRBD2. The V gene's germline CDR1 is SGHTA and CDR2 FQGNSA. V trimming: 1 base; J trimming: 0 bases; junction bases outside the gene matches: 8. The CDR3 loop spans 18 amino acids.

V usage is TRBV5-6 and J usage is TRBJ2-3; D remains ambiguous. The CDR3 extends over 11 amino acids. The V end was cut by 5 bases, the J end by 0 bases, with 1 base between. Germline assignment: CDR1 SGHDT and CDR2 YYEEEE. CDR3 protein: CASRSTDTQYF. The CDR3 coding sequence is TGTGCCAGCAGAAGCACAGATACGCAGTATTTT.

The gene calls are TRBV5-1 and TRBJ2-3; 10 nucleotides align to TRBD2. CDR3 length equals 16 residues. V shed 4 bases, J shed 6 bases, and the junction held 11 bases outside the gene matches. Germline loops: CDR1 SGHRS, CDR2 YFSETQ. The CDR3 sequence: CASSPGNSGGPDTQYF. The CDR3 DNA reads as TGCGCCAGCAGCCCCGGGAATAGCGGGGGGCCCGATACGCAGTATTTT.

This clonotype was detected many times. The rearrangement joins TRBV29-1 to TRBJ2-1; no reliable D call. This CDR3 region has 13 residues. Germline V lookup: CDR1 SQVTM, CDR2 ANQGSEA. Trimming took off 2 bases at V and 7 bases at J, with 12 bases between the two ends. CDR3 protein: CSVELDVRNEQFF. The DNA of the CDR3 is TGCAGCGTTGAACTAGATGTAAGGAATGAGCAGTTCTTC.

This clonotype was observed many times. This chain links TRBV19 with TRBJ2-7; D perhaps matches TRBD1 (6 bases). V lost 5 bases and J 3 bases, leaving 17 bases between the germline ends. The CDR3 runs 15 residues. Germline CDR1 and CDR2: LNHDA and SQIVND (reference sequence). CDR3 protein: CASSLNREGRYEQYF. DNA of the CDR3: TGTGCCAGTAGTCTCAACAGGGAAGGGCGCTACGAGCAGTACTTC.

Ten or more counts support this clonotype. V usage is TRBV10-3 and J usage is TRBJ2-1; D might be TRBD2 (6 bases). The CDR3 is 16 residues long. The germline V and J ends were trimmed by 3 bases and 11 bases, with 23 bases remaining between them. Germline V lookup: CDR1 ENHRY, CDR2 SYGVKD. In nucleotides, the CDR3 is TGTGCCATCAGTGAACCCCGGGAACTAACGGGAGCGAAGCAGTTCTTC. Translation gives CAISEPRELTGAKQFF.

The chain couples TRBV3-1 to TRBJ1-1; no firm D call. Germline CDR1 LGHDT, CDR2 YNNKEL (reference sequence). There are 18 residues in the CDR3. Trimming took off 1 base at V and 0 bases at J, with 18 bases between the two ends. CDR3 loop: CASSQVSPEGDVNTEAFF. The CDR3 bases are TGTGCCAGCAGCCAAGTTTCACCGGAGGGCGATGTGAACACTGAAGCTTTCTTT.

The gene calls are TRBV10-3 and TRBJ1-1; the D is unclear. The germline V gene has CDR1 ENHRY and CDR2 SYGVKD. CDR3 size: 15 residues. The V end was cut by 0 bases, the J end by 0 bases, with 8 bases between. The CDR3 region is CAISESADLNTEAFF. In DNA form, the CDR3 reads TGTGCCATCAGTGAGTCCGCAGACTTGAACACTGAAGCTTTCTTT.